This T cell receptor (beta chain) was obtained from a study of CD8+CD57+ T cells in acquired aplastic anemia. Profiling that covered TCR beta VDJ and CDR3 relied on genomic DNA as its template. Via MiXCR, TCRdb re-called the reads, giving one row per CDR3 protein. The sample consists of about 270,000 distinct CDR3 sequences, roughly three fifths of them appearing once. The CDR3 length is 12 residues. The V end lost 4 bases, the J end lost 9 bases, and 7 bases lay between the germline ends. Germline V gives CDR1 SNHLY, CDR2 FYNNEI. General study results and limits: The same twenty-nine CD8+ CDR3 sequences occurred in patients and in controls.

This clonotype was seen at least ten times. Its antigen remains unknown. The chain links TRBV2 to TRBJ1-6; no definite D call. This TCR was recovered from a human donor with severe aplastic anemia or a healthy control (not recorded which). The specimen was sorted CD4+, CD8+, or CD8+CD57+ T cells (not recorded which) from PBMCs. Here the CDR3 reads CASSAEFSPLHF. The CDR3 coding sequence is TGTGCCAGCAGTGCAGAGTTTTCACCCCTCCACTTT.